This is a list of T cell receptor beta chains from one sample in a study of human T cells and chemical hapten exposure. MiXCR, run by TCRdb on the RACE reads, gives a single entry per CDR3 protein. Of 85,000 to 100,000 distinct CDR3 sequences in the sample, about 10% were seen once. The sequencing used whole blood, collected in connection with sensitization to the hapten diphenylcyclopropenone (DPC). These receptors all come from a woman between 55 and 75 years old with alopecia areata. Some clones in this sample may be carry-over from other donors' samples. Both conserved end residues are trimmed from each CDR3. Rows may omit the clone size; those that give it use once, few, many or a size class.

clone_size	v_call	j_call	cdr3_aa
many	TRBV18	TRBJ1-2	ASSPSVNFAGNYGYT
many	TRBV7-8	TRBJ2-5	ASSPQTRYQETQY
few	TRBV5-1	TRBJ2-1	ASRRDSSLGEQF
many	TRBV7-2	TRBJ1-1	ASSFGYTGGGAF
few	TRBV3-1	TRBJ2-7	ASSQGTATPYEQY
few	TRBV5-1	TRBJ1-6	ASTSLEGTNSPLH
-	TRBV18	TRBJ1-1	ASSPWDREGTEAF
many	TRBV4-2	TRBJ2-3	ASSQSGPSTDTQY
many	TRBV6-6	TRBJ1-5	ASSPTGGNQPQH
many	TRBV6-1	TRBJ2-7	ASRAGTGSYEQY
few	TRBV6-1	TRBJ2-7	ASRVWDGEYEQY
few	TRBV7-8	TRBJ1-1	ASSPHRGMNAEAF
many	TRBV29-1	TRBJ1-1	SARLRGTEAF
few	TRBV7-5	TRBJ1-1	ISVPEAAAGESVMNTEAF
many	TRBV27	TRBJ1-1	ASSDIPGSSEAF
-	TRBV7-8	TRBJ2-3	ASGAEIFTDTQY
many	TRBV4-2	TRBJ1-4	ASSQLGQGGPANEKLF
few	TRBV5-1	TRBJ1-1	ASRLPGSFTEAF
many	TRBV2	TRBJ2-2	ASSEDRGLATGELF
few	TRBV11-2	TRBJ2-7	ASSSRTTRTYEQY
many	TRBV10-2	TRBJ1-1	ASSGSGRTEAF
-	TRBV10-2	TRBJ1-1	ASSNRGPTEAF
many	TRBV12-3/TRBV12-4	TRBJ1-1	ASSFVRGSDTEAF
-	TRBV7-2	TRBJ2-6	ASSLVGGGSGANVLT
few	TRBV5-5	TRBJ1-5	ASSLRQGAGYQPQH
few	TRBV29-1	TRBJ2-7	SARDQAYEQY
many	TRBV5-1	TRBJ2-3	ASSPTAGLTDTQY
few	TRBV2	TRBJ2-5	ASSERGGLAGGPLKTQY
-	TRBV13	TRBJ1-2	ASSLVTGNYGYT
many	TRBV6-5	TRBJ1-2	ASRPSTVAYGYT
-	TRBV18	TRBJ1-5	ASSLQSQQFPGPQH
few	TRBV20-1	TRBJ1-4	SARDREEKLF